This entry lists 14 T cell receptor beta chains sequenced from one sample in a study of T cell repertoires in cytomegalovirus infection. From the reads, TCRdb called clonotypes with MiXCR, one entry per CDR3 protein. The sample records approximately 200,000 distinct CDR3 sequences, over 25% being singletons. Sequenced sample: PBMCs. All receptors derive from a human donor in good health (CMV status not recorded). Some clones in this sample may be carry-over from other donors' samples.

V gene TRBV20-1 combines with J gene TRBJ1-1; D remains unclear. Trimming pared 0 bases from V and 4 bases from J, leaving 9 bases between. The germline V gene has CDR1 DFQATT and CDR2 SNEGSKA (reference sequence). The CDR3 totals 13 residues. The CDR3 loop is CSAREDPATEAFF. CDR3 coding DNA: TGCAGTGCTAGAGAGGACCCGGCCACTGAAGCTTTCTTT.

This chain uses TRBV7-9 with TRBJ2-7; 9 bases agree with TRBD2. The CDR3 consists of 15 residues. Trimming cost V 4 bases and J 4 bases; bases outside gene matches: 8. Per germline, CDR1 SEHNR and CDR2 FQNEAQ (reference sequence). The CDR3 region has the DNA TGTGCCAGCAGCTCAAGTAGGCGGGGGGGATACGAGCAGTACTTC. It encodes CASSSSRRGGYEQYF. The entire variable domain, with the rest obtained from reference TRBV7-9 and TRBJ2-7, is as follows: DTGVSQNPRHKITKRGQNVTFRCDPISEHNRLYWYRQTLGQGPEFLTYFQNEAQLEKSRLLSDRFSAERPKGSFSTLEIQRTEQGDSAMYLCASSSSRRGGYEQYFGPGTRLTVT.

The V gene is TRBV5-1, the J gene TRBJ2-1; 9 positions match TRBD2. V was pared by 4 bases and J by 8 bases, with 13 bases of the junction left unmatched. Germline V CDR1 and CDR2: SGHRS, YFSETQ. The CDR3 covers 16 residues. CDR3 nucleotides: TGCGCCAGCAGCCCCACCTCTGGGCGGGGGGGTGATGAGCAGTTCTTC. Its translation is CASSPTSGRGGDEQFF. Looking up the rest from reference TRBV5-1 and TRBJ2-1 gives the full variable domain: KAGVTQTPRYLIKTRGQQVTLSCSPISGHRSVSWYQQTPGQGLQFLFEYFSETQRNKGNFPGRFSGRQFSNSRSEMNVSTLELGDSALYLCASSPTSGRGGDEQFFGPGTRLTVL.

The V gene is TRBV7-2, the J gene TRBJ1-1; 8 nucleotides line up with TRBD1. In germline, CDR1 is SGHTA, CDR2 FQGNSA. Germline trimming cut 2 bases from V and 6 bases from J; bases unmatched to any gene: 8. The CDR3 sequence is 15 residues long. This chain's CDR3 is CASSLRQGAWAEAFF. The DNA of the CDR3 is TGTGCCAGCAGCTTAAGGCAGGGGGCGTGGGCTGAAGCTTTCTTT.

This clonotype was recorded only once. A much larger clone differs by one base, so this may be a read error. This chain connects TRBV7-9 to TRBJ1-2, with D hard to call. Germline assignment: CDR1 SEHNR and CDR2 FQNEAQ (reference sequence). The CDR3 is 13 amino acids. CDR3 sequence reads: CASGFNNDYGYTF. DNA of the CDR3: TGTGCCAGCGGCTTCAATAATGACTATGGCTACACCTTC.

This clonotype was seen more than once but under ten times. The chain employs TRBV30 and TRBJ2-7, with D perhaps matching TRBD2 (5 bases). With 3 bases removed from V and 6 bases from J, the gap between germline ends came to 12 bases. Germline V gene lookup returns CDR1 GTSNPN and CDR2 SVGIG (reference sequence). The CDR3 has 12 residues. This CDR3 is CAWRPPAGEQYF. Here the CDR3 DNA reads TGTGCCTGGAGGCCCCCGGCGGGCGAGCAGTACTTC.

CDR3 loop: CASSWDLGLAIYEQYF. CDR3 sequence (DNA): TGTGCCAGCAGCTGGGACCTGGGACTAGCGATATACGAGCAGTACTTC. J is TRBJ2-7 and V is TRBV5-5; TRBD2 matches 10 bases. With 3 bases clipped from V and 4 bases from J, the junction kept 10 bases outside the gene matches. Germline lookup yields CDR1 SGHKS and CDR2 YYEKEE (reference sequence). CDR3 length: 16 residues. Using reference TRBV5-5 and TRBJ2-7 for the parts outside the CDR3, the full variable domain is DAGVTQSPTHLIKTRGQQVTLRCSPISGHKSVSWYQQVLGQGPQFIFQYYEKEERGRGNFPDRFSARQFPNYSSELNVNALLLGDSALYLCASSWDLGLAIYEQYFGPGTRLTVT.

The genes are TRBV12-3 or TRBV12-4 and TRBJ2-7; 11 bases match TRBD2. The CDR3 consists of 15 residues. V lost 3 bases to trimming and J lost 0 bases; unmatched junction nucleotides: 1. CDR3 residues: CASSFLAGGSYEQYF. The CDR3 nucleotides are TGTGCCAGCAGTTTCCTAGCGGGGGGCTCCTACGAGCAGTACTTC.

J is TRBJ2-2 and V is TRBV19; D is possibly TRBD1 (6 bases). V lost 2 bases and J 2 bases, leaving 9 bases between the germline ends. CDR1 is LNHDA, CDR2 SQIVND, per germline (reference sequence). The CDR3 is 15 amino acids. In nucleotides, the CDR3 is TGTGCCAGTAGTATATCACAGGGCAACACCGGGGAGCTGTTTTTT. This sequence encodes CASSISQGNTGELFF.

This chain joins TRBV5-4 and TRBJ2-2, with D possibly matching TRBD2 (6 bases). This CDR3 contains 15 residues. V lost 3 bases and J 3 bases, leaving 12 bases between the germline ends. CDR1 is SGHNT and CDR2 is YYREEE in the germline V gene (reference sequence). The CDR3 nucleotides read TGTGCCAGCAGCTGGGCGGGGAGAGACACCGGGGAGCTGTTTTTT. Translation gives CASSWAGRDTGELFF.

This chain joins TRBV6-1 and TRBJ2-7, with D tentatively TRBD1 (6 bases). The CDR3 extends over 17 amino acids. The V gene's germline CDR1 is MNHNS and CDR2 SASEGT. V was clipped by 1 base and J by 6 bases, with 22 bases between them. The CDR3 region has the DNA TGTGCCAGCAGTGAAGGTCCGACCAGGGTAACAGGGTCCGAGCAGTACTTC. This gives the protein CASSEGPTRVTGSEQYF.

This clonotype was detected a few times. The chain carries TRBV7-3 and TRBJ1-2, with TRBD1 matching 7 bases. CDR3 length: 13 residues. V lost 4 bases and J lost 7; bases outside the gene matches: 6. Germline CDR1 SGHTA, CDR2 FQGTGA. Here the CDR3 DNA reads TGTGCCAGCAGCTCGCCGACAGGGAGTGGCTACACCTTC. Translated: CASSSPTGSGYTF.

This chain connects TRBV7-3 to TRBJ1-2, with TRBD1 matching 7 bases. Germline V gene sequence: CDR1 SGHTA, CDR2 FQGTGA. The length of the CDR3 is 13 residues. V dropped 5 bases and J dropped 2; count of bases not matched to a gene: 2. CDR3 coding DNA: TGTGCCAGCAGCCCGGGACAGAACTATGGCTACACCTTC. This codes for CASSPGQNYGYTF.

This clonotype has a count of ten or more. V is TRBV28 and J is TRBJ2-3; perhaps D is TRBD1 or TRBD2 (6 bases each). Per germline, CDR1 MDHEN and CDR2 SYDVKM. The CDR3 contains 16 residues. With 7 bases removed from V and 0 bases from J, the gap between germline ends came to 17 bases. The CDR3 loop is CASTQWRGASTDTQYF. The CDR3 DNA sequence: TGTGCCAGCACCCAATGGAGGGGGGCCAGCACAGATACGCAGTATTTT.